These T cell receptor beta chains were read from a single sample in a study of blood T cell repertoires in COVID-19. The assay was immunoSEQ multiplex PCR, and TCRdb's table has in-frame clones only and misses some. This sample carries around 160,000 clones, around four fifths of them seen once, and the ten largest clones take approximately 11%. Sequencing input: peripheral blood. These receptors all stem from a human donor in a cohort sampled during active COVID-19. CDR3s include the opening cysteine and the closing phenylalanine or tryptophan. D genes are given only for firm matches. Size is omitted from some rows. Given values are once, few, many or a class for expanded clones.

d_gene	j_gene	len	v_gene	abundance	CDR3aa	CDR3nt
-	TRBJ2-2	16	TRBV13	once	CASSLGRATGTGELFF	TGTGCCAGCAGCTTAGGCAGGGCCACTGGCACCGGGGAGCTGTTTTTT
-	TRBJ2-7	16	TRBV27	few	CASSLLGPTRSYEQYF	TGTGCCAGCAGTTTACTCGGCCCAACGAGGTCCTACGAGCAGTACTTC
-	TRBJ2-2	14	TRBV4-3	-	CASSQETRAGELFF	TGCGCCAGCAGCCAAGAAACTAGGGCCGGGGAGCTGTTTTTT
TRBD1	TRBJ2-7	13	TRBV27	-	CASSQGQVYEQYF	TGTGCCAGCAGCCAGGGACAGGTCTACGAGCAGTACTTC
TRBD2	TRBJ2-7	15	TRBV7-8	few	CASSLVAGGGYEQYF	TGTGCCAGCAGCTTAGTGGCGGGAGGAGGATACGAGCAGTACTTC
-	TRBJ2-2	15	TRBV19	-	CASRPPDRDTGELFF	TGTGCCAGTAGACCACCTGACAGAGACACCGGGGAGCTGTTTTTT
-	TRBJ2-2	15	TRBV4-3	-	CASSLGVSNTGELFF	TGCGCCAGCAGCCTCGGGGTCTCCAACACCGGGGAGCTGTTTTTT
-	TRBJ2-3	14	TRBV7-2	-	CASSLSVSGTVGDF	TGTGCCAGCAGCTTGAGTGTGAGCGGAACCGTCGGGGATTTT
-	TRBJ1-1	13	TRBV13	-	CASSSAGNTEAFF	TGTGCCAGCAGCTCTGCAGGGAACACTGAAGCTTTCTTT
TRBD1	TRBJ2-7	14	TRBV19	-	CASSSGTGVTEQYF	TGTGCCAGTAGTTCCGGGACAGGGGTAACCGAGCAGTACTTC
-	TRBJ1-2	13	TRBV5-1	many	CASSGGEIYGYTF	TGCGCCAGCAGCGGTGGGGAGATCTATGGCTACACCTTC
-	TRBJ2-3	15	TRBV30	-	CACRRGSMGTDTQYF	TGTGCCTGCCGCAGAGGGTCCATGGGCACAGATACGCAGTATTTT
-	TRBJ1-4	15	TRBV5-4	-	CASSPGTGSLEKLFF	TGTGCCAGCAGCCCGGGTACAGGGTCTCTTGAAAAACTGTTTTTT
-	TRBJ2-7	13	TRBV27	-	CATAVGQPYEQYF	TGTGCCACTGCCGTAGGACAGCCCTACGAGCAGTACTTC
TRBD1	TRBJ1-5	18	TRBV6-1	-	CASSEAEVGTVYNQPQHF	TGTGCCAGCAGTGAAGCGGAAGTCGGGACAGTCTACAATCAGCCCCAGCATTTT
-	TRBJ1-2	15	TRBV6-5	-	CASTHMGGGHYGYTF	TGTGCCAGCACCCACATGGGGGGAGGGCACTATGGCTACACCTTC
-	TRBJ1-1	15	TRBV28	-	CASSLTPSGNTEAFF	TGTGCCAGCAGTTTAACCCCCTCGGGGAACACTGAAGCTTTCTTT
TRBD1	TRBJ1-6	15	TRBV4-1	few	CASSHLDRGNSPLHF	TGCGCCAGCAGCCACCTCGACAGGGGGAATTCACCCCTCCACTTT
TRBD2	TRBJ2-7	16	TRBV20-1	-	CSASGPGLAGVGEQYF	TGCAGTGCTAGTGGGCCGGGACTAGCGGGAGTAGGCGAGCAGTACTTC
TRBD1	TRBJ2-1	15	TRBV4-3	-	CASSQDKGAHNEQFF	TGCGCCAGCAGCCAAGATAAGGGGGCGCACAATGAGCAGTTCTTC
-	TRBJ2-1	15	TRBV11-2	-	CASSLEPRGGLEQFF	TGTGCCAGCAGCTTAGAACCGAGGGGGGGGTTAGAGCAGTTCTTC
-	TRBJ1-2	15	TRBV5-4	once	CASSLLARGGHGYTF	TGTGCCAGCAGCTTGTTGGCACGGGGTGGGCATGGCTACACCTTC
-	TRBJ2-2	22	TRBV4-3	once	CASSQDPIPGAFGGGNTGELFF	TGCGCCAGCAGCCAAGACCCCATTCCGGGGGCGTTCGGCGGGGGGAACACCGGGGAGCTGTTTTTT
-	TRBJ1-1	15	TRBV6-1	-	CASSRTGLGASDAFF	TGTGCCAGCAGCCGAACGGGGTTGGGGGCCTCGGATGCTTTCTTT
TRBD2	TRBJ2-1	15	TRBV7-6	-	CASRSLAGGNNEQFF	TGTGCCAGCAGAAGTCTAGCGGGGGGTAACAATGAGCAGTTCTTC
TRBD1	TRBJ1-1	13	TRBV19	-	CASRDRANTEAFF	TGTGCCAGCAGGGACAGGGCGAACACTGAAGCTTTCTTT
-	TRBJ1-2	13	TRBV2	-	CASSDGGRNGYTF	TGTGCCAGCAGTGACGGGGGGCGAAATGGCTACACCTTC
-	TRBJ2-7	13	TRBV27	-	CASSPQGLNEQYF	TGTGCCAGCAGTCCACAGGGTCTGAACGAGCAGTACTTC
-	TRBJ1-1	11	TRBV6-5	-	CASSRRGEAFF	TGTGCCAGCAGTAGGAGGGGAGAAGCTTTCTTT
TRBD2	TRBJ2-4	17	TRBV4-3	few	CASSQDLGGDPKNIQYF	TGCGCCAGCAGCCAAGATTTGGGGGGGGACCCAAAAAACATTCAGTACTTC
-	TRBJ1-1	16	TRBV28	-	CASSLDFGRGGTEAFF	TGTGCCAGCAGTTTAGACTTCGGGCGCGGGGGGACTGAAGCTTTCTTT
-	TRBJ2-2	14	TRBV5-1	-	CASTDQGGTGELFF	TGCGCCAGCACCGACCAGGGGGGAACCGGGGAGCTGTTTTTT
-	TRBJ2-1	14	TRBV28	-	CASGRQASYNEQFF	TGTGCCAGCGGTAGACAGGCCTCCTACAATGAGCAGTTCTTC
-	TRBJ1-5	14	TRBV9	-	CASSIRDKHQPQHF	TGTGCCAGCAGCATCCGGGACAAGCATCAGCCCCAGCATTTT
TRBD2	TRBJ2-7	14	TRBV19	once	CASSMPGGGHEQYF	TGTGCCAGTAGTATGCCGGGCGGGGGTCACGAGCAGTACTTC
TRBD1	TRBJ1-2	15	TRBV6-2/TRBV6-3	-	CASSLLPGQGRGYTF	TGTGCCAGCAGTCTCCTCCCGGGACAGGGAAGGGGCTACACCTTC
-	TRBJ1-1	14	TRBV5-1	-	CASTFGGVGTEAFF	TGCGCCAGCACCTTTGGGGGGGTGGGCACTGAAGCTTTCTTT
-	TRBJ2-5	12	TRBV29-1	-	CSVEDQGETQYF	TGCAGCGTTGAAGATCAGGGAGAGACCCAGTACTTC
TRBD1	TRBJ1-1	17	TRBV27	-	CASSLSTGGLMNTEAFF	TGTGCCAGCAGTCTGTCGACAGGGGGCCTCATGAACACTGAAGCTTTCTTT
-	TRBJ2-3	13	TRBV11-2	-	CASSSLSTDTQYF	TGTGCCAGCAGCTCACTGAGCACAGATACGCAGTATTTT
TRBD1	TRBJ2-3	17	TRBV5-5	once	CASSLVTPQGRTDTQYF	TGTGCCAGCAGCTTGGTGACCCCACAGGGGCGGACAGATACGCAGTATTTT
-	TRBJ2-2	16	TRBV9	many	CASSVGADWTTGELFF	TGTGCCAGCAGCGTAGGGGCGGACTGGACCACCGGGGAGCTGTTTTTT
TRBD1	TRBJ2-2	15	TRBV5-1	-	CASNRDRGETGELFF	TGCGCCAGCAATAGGGACAGGGGAGAAACCGGGGAGCTGTTTTTT
TRBD1	TRBJ1-1	14	TRBV7-3	-	CASSFQGARTEAFF	TGTGCCAGCAGCTTCCAGGGGGCGCGGACTGAAGCTTTCTTT
-	TRBJ1-4	16	TRBV7-8	few	CASSFPRDTSNEKLFF	TGTGCCAGCAGTTTCCCCCGGGACACCTCTAATGAAAAACTGTTTTTT
TRBD2	TRBJ2-1	16	TRBV29-1	-	CSVGGRREVRANEQFF	TGCAGCGTTGGGGGACGGCGGGAGGTCCGCGCTAATGAGCAGTTCTTC
TRBD2	TRBJ2-3	14	TRBV27	-	CASGYSGNADTQYF	TGTGCCAGCGGATATAGCGGGAACGCAGATACGCAGTATTTT
-	TRBJ2-7	14	TRBV30	-	CAWSVSVTKSEQYF	TGTGCCTGGAGTGTATCTGTTACCAAGAGTGAGCAGTACTTC
TRBD2	TRBJ2-1	16	TRBV14	-	CASSSPPGLAGSMQFF	TGTGCCAGCAGCAGTCCTCCGGGACTAGCGGGTTCGATGCAGTTCTTC
-	TRBJ1-1	13	TRBV19	once	CASATGGRAEAFF	TGTGCCAGTGCGACGGGGGGGCGGGCTGAAGCTTTCTTT
-	TRBJ1-2	13	TRBV6-5	once	CASSSTGNYGYTF	TGTGCCAGCAGCTCTACAGGGAACTATGGCTACACCTTC
-	TRBJ2-5	11	TRBV5-1	-	CASSDGETQYF	TGCGCCAGCAGCGACGGGGAGACCCAGTACTTC
-	TRBJ2-7	14	TRBV4-3	few	CASSQVTGQGGQYF	TGCGCCAGCAGCCAAGTAACAGGGCAAGGGGGGCAGTACTTC
-	TRBJ2-1	15	TRBV27	-	CASSFDGRGGNEQFF	TGTGCCAGCAGTTTCGATGGTAGGGGAGGCAATGAGCAGTTCTTC
TRBD2	TRBJ2-3	17	TRBV19	few	CASSATGTSSLTDTQYF	TGTGCCAGTAGTGCTACCGGGACTAGCTCCCTCACAGATACGCAGTATTTT
-	TRBJ2-3	13	TRBV5-4	-	CASSLPGPDTQYF	TGTGCCAGCAGCTTGCCTGGCCCTGATACGCAGTATTTT